This T cell receptor beta chain is drawn from a study of blood T cell repertoires in COVID-19. Whole-study context: Sites in the United States, Italy and Spain provided acute and convalescent COVID-19 samples. From T cells, B-cell-depleted T cells, or PBMCs came the material, which was cDNA or gDNA.

Authors' analysis steps: Reference gene primer amplification gave estimated nucleated cell counts. This table comes from immunoSEQ multiplex PCR, and its TCRdb copy is limited to in-frame clones, with some not included. That table gives V, J and clone size, and the DNA gave D and trimming. In the table there are around 360,000 clones, 87% of which are singletons. Trimming removed 2 bases from V and 5 bases from J, with 19 bases in between. Germline lookup yields CDR1 LGHDT and CDR2 YNNKEL (reference sequence). The CDR3 contains 16 residues. All recovered Cohort 3 donors got two negative PCRs, got clearance, or saw symptom resolution.

Sequencing was done on a sample of PBMCs or T cells enriched from blood (not recorded which). The chain couples TRBV3-1 (or the pseudogene TRBV3-2) to TRBJ2-7; the D gene is possibly TRBD1 (6 bases). The sequence derives from a woman aged 25 to 39 who had recovered from COVID-19. The CDR3, as DNA: TGTGCCAGCAGCCAATGGTCCGGCGTTAAGGGGGACGAGCAGTACTTC. Its protein is CASSQWSGVKGDEQYF.